These 5 T cell receptor beta chains were all obtained from the same sample, sequenced in a study of OX40 agonist ivuxolimab in advanced cancers. The protocol was immunoSEQ multiplex PCR, while the TCRdb copy is restricted to in-frame clones and leaves out a portion. The table includes 100,000 to 110,000 clones, around 93% detected once. The sequencing here drew on CD4+ or CD8+ T cells sorted from blood, taken in a trial of the OX40 agonist ivuxolimab. The receptors here all came from an adult with an advanced solid tumor such as melanoma, head and neck, liver or kidney cancer.

This chain connects TRBV28 to TRBJ2-3; D is undetermined. V was trimmed by 6 bases and J by 6 bases, leaving 13 bases between them. Germline loops: CDR1 MDHEN, CDR2 SYDVKM. There are 13 residues in the CDR3. The CDR3 region is CASRSAARDTQYF. The DNA of the CDR3 is TGTGCCAGCAGATCGGCTGCCCGGGATACGCAGTATTTT.

Here the CDR3 reads CASSLVTGQNQPQHF. The DNA of the CDR3 is TGTGCCAGCAGCTTAGTGACAGGGCAGAATCAGCCCCAGCATTTT. V usage is TRBV7-2 and J usage is TRBJ1-5, with 7 bases fitting TRBD1. The germline gives CDR1 SGHTA, CDR2 FQGNSA. V was clipped by 1 base and J by 4 bases; unmatched bases: 4. This CDR3 is built from 15 residues.

The V call is TRBV6-5, the J call TRBJ1-2, with D perhaps matching TRBD1 (6 bases). Germline V CDR1 and CDR2: MNHEY, SVGAGI. V lost 3 bases to trimming and J lost 4 bases, with 9 bases between them. The CDR3 runs 13 residues. This CDR3 is CASSYKDSYGYTF. CDR3 nucleotides: TGTGCCAGCAGTTATAAGGACAGCTATGGCTACACCTTC.

The chain is built from TRBV28 and TRBJ2-5; D call uncertain. The CDR3 totals 12 residues. CDR1 and CDR2 from the germline V gene are MDHEN and SYDVKM. V lost 6 bases and J lost 5, with 10 bases in between. Here the CDR3 DNA reads TGTGCCAGCAGCCCCGCGGTGGAGACCCAGTACTTC. It is translated as CASSPAVETQYF.

V and J are TRBV5-1 and TRBJ2-3; D is perhaps TRBD1 (5 bases). CDR1 and CDR2 (germline): SGHRS, YFSETQ. Deletions cut 4 bases from V and 5 bases from J, with 14 bases between. The CDR3 extends over 14 amino acids. The CDR3 DNA follows: TGCGCCAGCAGCCAGGGCCCCACGGGAGATACGCAGTATTTT. Protein product: CASSQGPTGDTQYF. The full variable domain, completed using reference TRBV5-1 and TRBJ2-3, is KAGVTQTPRYLIKTRGQQVTLSCSPISGHRSVSWYQQTPGQGLQFLFEYFSETQRNKGNFPGRFSGRQFSNSRSEMNVSTLELGDSALYLCASSQGPTGDTQYFGPGTRLTVL.